This T cell receptor (beta chain) was recovered during a study of T cell responses to AZD1222 COVID-19 vaccine. Whole-study results and caveats: Among the donors, most were white British and more were female, and clonal diversity was possibly underestimated. Samples come after the peak T cell response, not at day 14.

TCRdb's copy holds only in-frame clones and misses some; the assay was immunoSEQ multiplex PCR. The sample lists around 100,000 clones, 80% to 90% seen once, with about 6% in the top ten. With regard to this clone: The antigen is undetermined.

This sequence was found in an adult in good health. Source: peripheral blood, taken on day 0 of AZD1222 vaccination.

CDR3 in amino acids: CAWAPVWTGNTIYF. CDR3 DNA: TGTGCCTGGGCCCCGGTTTGGACTGGAAACACCATATATTTT. The rearrangement joins TRBV30 to TRBJ1-3; no clear D. This CDR3 is 14 amino acids long. Trimming took 5 bases from V and 2 from J, leaving 13 bases between them. The V gene's germline CDR1 is GTSNPN and CDR2 SVGIG (reference sequence).